This TCR beta chain is drawn from a study of CD8 T cells in Susac syndrome. RNA in amounts of about 0.5 to 1 ug was reverse transcribed with random hexamers. MiXCR, run by TCRdb on the immunoSEQ multiplex PCR reads, gives a single entry per CDR3 protein. The sample records 95,000 to 150,000 distinct CDR3 sequences, 94% being singletons. The CDR3 extends over 16 amino acids. CDR1 and CDR2 from the germline V gene are SGHDN and FVKESK. The V end was cut by 2 bases, the J end by 0 bases, with 12 bases between. TCR beta was sequenced from blood CD8+ and CD4+ T cells. The chain is built from TRBV14 and TRBJ2-3; possibly TRBD2 for D (6 bases). Sequenced sample: CD4+ T cells from PBMCs. The clonotype originates from a human donor in good health. DNA of the CDR3: TGTGCCAGCAGCCAATCTATCGGAGGGAGCACAGATACGCAGTATTTT. Amino acid sequence: CASSQSIGGSTDTQYF. Looking up the rest from reference TRBV14 and TRBJ2-3 gives the full variable domain: EAGVTQFPSHSVIEKGQTVTLRCDPISGHDNLYWYRRVMGKEIKFLLHFVKESKQDESGMPNNRFLAERTGGTYSTLKVQPAELEDSGVYFCASSQSIGGSTDTQYFGPGTRLTVL.